Listed below are T cell receptor beta chains from one sample, sequenced in a study of OX40 agonist ivuxolimab in advanced cancers. Here immunoSEQ multiplex PCR was the method, and the copy in TCRdb shows in-frame clones only, minus some. The sample includes 65,000 to 70,000 clones, 60% to 80% of them seen just once. Material: CD4+ or CD8+ T cells sorted from blood, obtained in a trial of the OX40 agonist ivuxolimab. These receptors came from an adult with an advanced solid tumor such as melanoma, head and neck, liver or kidney cancer. CDR3s leave out the opening cysteine and the closing phenylalanine or tryptophan. Each record gives: J gene, clone size, V gene, CDR3 protein. Only part of the rows carry a size: once, few, many, or a class if the clone is expanded.

j_gene: TRBJ1-1
abundance: -
v_gene: TRBV10-2
CDR3aa: ASIRTAMNTEAF

j_gene: TRBJ1-6
abundance: few
v_gene: TRBV5-1
CDR3aa: ASSLEGVGNSPLH

j_gene: TRBJ1-5
abundance: -
v_gene: TRBV5-1
CDR3aa: ASSLDGRGGNQPQH

j_gene: TRBJ2-5
abundance: -
v_gene: TRBV19
CDR3aa: ASSIVSGTYEQETQY

j_gene: TRBJ1-6
abundance: once
v_gene: TRBV19
CDR3aa: ASRTTRDRNSPLH

j_gene: -
abundance: -
v_gene: TRBV4-2
CDR3aa: ASSPPGQGIHEQY

j_gene: TRBJ1-2
abundance: -
v_gene: TRBV11-2
CDR3aa: ASSLAGDHGYT

j_gene: TRBJ2-7
abundance: -
v_gene: TRBV19
CDR3aa: ASSPSGGLSSYEQY

j_gene: TRBJ2-5
abundance: -
v_gene: TRBV30
CDR3aa: AWSVSAGVKTQY

j_gene: TRBJ1-1
abundance: -
v_gene: TRBV11-3
CDR3aa: ASSSQGPGNTEAF

j_gene: TRBJ1-2
abundance: -
v_gene: TRBV6-5
CDR3aa: ASRTNTYGYT

j_gene: TRBJ2-4
abundance: -
v_gene: TRBV18
CDR3aa: ASSPLLGQGANIQY

j_gene: TRBJ2-3
abundance: -
v_gene: TRBV12-2
CDR3aa: ASRLGASVVTDTQY

j_gene: TRBJ1-2
abundance: few
v_gene: TRBV30
CDR3aa: AWTGTGSNYGYT

j_gene: TRBJ1-5
abundance: -
v_gene: TRBV27
CDR3aa: ASRLQGLDQPQH

j_gene: TRBJ2-2
abundance: -
v_gene: TRBV15
CDR3aa: ATSRAANTGELF

j_gene: TRBJ1-2
abundance: few
v_gene: TRBV11-3
CDR3aa: ASSLDATGILNYGYT

j_gene: TRBJ2-5
abundance: -
v_gene: TRBV9
CDR3aa: ASSGSGRSGETQY

j_gene: TRBJ2-1
abundance: -
v_gene: TRBV7-7
CDR3aa: ASSGDGVQQF

j_gene: TRBJ2-1
abundance: once
v_gene: TRBV7-2
CDR3aa: ASSLGLAGDNEQF

j_gene: TRBJ2-3
abundance: few
v_gene: TRBV4-1
CDR3aa: ASKRMDSVSTDTQY

j_gene: TRBJ1-1
abundance: once
v_gene: TRBV21-1
CDR3aa: ASLKGGYGTEAF

j_gene: TRBJ2-5
abundance: few
v_gene: TRBV29-1
CDR3aa: SVERDRPETQY

j_gene: TRBJ2-7
abundance: -
v_gene: TRBV11-3
CDR3aa: ASSKFPQGYEQY

j_gene: -
abundance: -
v_gene: TRBV19
CDR3aa: ASSRLAGGSSYEQY

j_gene: TRBJ2-5
abundance: -
v_gene: TRBV5-6
CDR3aa: ASSLLYQETQY

j_gene: TRBJ1-1
abundance: -
v_gene: TRBV18
CDR3aa: ASSPGATNTEAF

j_gene: TRBJ1-2
abundance: few
v_gene: TRBV6-5
CDR3aa: ATTAQGDRYT

j_gene: TRBJ2-1
abundance: -
v_gene: TRBV7-9
CDR3aa: ASSFGRYNEQF

j_gene: TRBJ2-5
abundance: few
v_gene: TRBV7-3
CDR3aa: ASSLTPGLAGGLETQY

j_gene: TRBJ2-7
abundance: -
v_gene: TRBV15
CDR3aa: ATSRDEGAGTKQY

j_gene: TRBJ1-5
abundance: -
v_gene: TRBV6-5
CDR3aa: ASSYSGNSNQPQH

j_gene: TRBJ2-7
abundance: -
v_gene: TRBV7-2
CDR3aa: ASSSDHEQY

j_gene: TRBJ2-7
abundance: once
v_gene: TRBV27
CDR3aa: ASSLTDTY

j_gene: TRBJ2-3
abundance: -
v_gene: TRBV7-9
CDR3aa: ASSLLAGGADTQY

j_gene: TRBJ1-6
abundance: -
v_gene: TRBV18
CDR3aa: ASSPEETSSPLH

j_gene: TRBJ2-1
abundance: -
v_gene: TRBV11-3
CDR3aa: ASSLDPGSGRYNEQF

j_gene: TRBJ2-7
abundance: -
v_gene: TRBV10-2
CDR3aa: ASTSGGSHEQY

j_gene: TRBJ1-2
abundance: -
v_gene: TRBV30
CDR3aa: AWSPGSYGYT

j_gene: TRBJ1-4
abundance: few
v_gene: TRBV5-1
CDR3aa: ASRATGAAGEKLF

j_gene: TRBJ2-1
abundance: once
v_gene: TRBV7-3
CDR3aa: ASSLMEGQGRNEQF

j_gene: TRBJ2-7
abundance: -
v_gene: TRBV5-1
CDR3aa: ASSSGQGRHEQY

j_gene: TRBJ2-3
abundance: once
v_gene: TRBV10-2
CDR3aa: ASSESADTQY

j_gene: TRBJ2-5
abundance: once
v_gene: TRBV19
CDR3aa: ASSSVDRGSSETQY

j_gene: TRBJ1-1
abundance: -
v_gene: TRBV2
CDR3aa: ASRGDTEAF

j_gene: TRBJ2-1
abundance: -
v_gene: TRBV10-3
CDR3aa: AISRLAGGQYNEQF

j_gene: TRBJ2-5
abundance: -
v_gene: TRBV18
CDR3aa: ASSPVWARGETQY

j_gene: TRBJ1-6
abundance: -
v_gene: TRBV6-5
CDR3aa: ASSYGLNSPLH

j_gene: TRBJ2-1
abundance: -
v_gene: TRBV28
CDR3aa: ASSETLADYNEQF

j_gene: TRBJ1-1
abundance: few
v_gene: TRBV12-2
CDR3aa: ASRLSVHSNTEAF

j_gene: TRBJ1-4
abundance: -
v_gene: TRBV6-1
CDR3aa: ASSETLDRAEKLF

j_gene: TRBJ2-1
abundance: -
v_gene: TRBV30
CDR3aa: AWNPGTWNEQF

j_gene: TRBJ2-3
abundance: few
v_gene: TRBV19
CDR3aa: ASSGGISTDTQY

j_gene: TRBJ1-2
abundance: -
v_gene: TRBV2
CDR3aa: ASTVDSSVPYGYT

j_gene: TRBJ2-3
abundance: -
v_gene: TRBV19
CDR3aa: ASSRTGTGGTDTQY